The rows below give T cell receptor beta chains drawn from one sample of a study of cytomegalovirus exposure and HLA in healthy donors. Clones were sequenced by immunoSEQ multiplex PCR, and TCRdb holds only the in-frame ones, with some missing. This sample carries some 240,000 clones, roughly 85% of them seen once, and the ten largest clones take roughly 5.7%. Sequenced: PBMCs. The origin of the receptors is a woman aged 18 to 35 in good health and CMV-seronegative. Both conserved end residues are part of each CDR3. D genes are given only for firm matches. A clone size is listed for some rows: how often the clone was seen (once, few, many), or a class if it is expanded.

abundance: .; j_gene: TRBJ2-7; d_gene: TRBD1; v_gene: TRBV27; CDR3nt: TGTGCCAGCAGTTTATTTGGGGGACAGGGTAGGGAGCAGTACTTC; CDR3aa: CASSLFGGQGREQYF
abundance: .; j_gene: TRBJ2-7; d_gene: TRBD2; v_gene: TRBV28; CDR3nt: TGTGCCAGCAGTTATAGCGGGACCCGGTACGAGCAGTACTTC; CDR3aa: CASSYSGTRYEQYF
abundance: .; j_gene: TRBJ1-2; d_gene: .; v_gene: TRBV28; CDR3nt: TGTGCCAGCAGCCCCACGCGGGTTACGGGCTACACCTTC; CDR3aa: CASSPTRVTGYTF
abundance: .; j_gene: TRBJ2-5; d_gene: .; v_gene: TRBV18; CDR3nt: TGTGCCAGCTCACCACCGAATGACCAAGAGACCCAGTACTTC; CDR3aa: CASSPPNDQETQYF
abundance: .; j_gene: TRBJ2-1; d_gene: TRBD1; v_gene: TRBV27; CDR3nt: TGTGCCAGCAGTTCAAGCAGGGGGCTGTACAATGAGCAGTTCTTC; CDR3aa: CASSSSRGLYNEQFF
abundance: .; j_gene: TRBJ2-5; d_gene: .; v_gene: TRBV19; CDR3nt: TGTGCCAGTAGTATCCGCCCCGGGACACGAGCCGTGACCCAGTACTTC; CDR3aa: CASSIRPGTRAVTQYF
abundance: few; j_gene: TRBJ2-2; d_gene: TRBD2; v_gene: TRBV4-2; CDR3nt: TGTGCCAGCAGCGACCCCGGGGTAGCGGGAACCGGGGAGCTGTTTTTT; CDR3aa: CASSDPGVAGTGELFF
abundance: .; j_gene: TRBJ1-2; d_gene: TRBD1; v_gene: TRBV6-5; CDR3nt: TGTGCCAGCAGTTACTCCAGGACAGGGATTTACTATGGCTACACCTTC; CDR3aa: CASSYSRTGIYYGYTF
abundance: once; j_gene: TRBJ1-1; d_gene: .; v_gene: TRBV7-3; CDR3nt: TGTGCCAGCAGCTTAGGGGGATCGAACACTGAAGCTTTCTTT; CDR3aa: CASSLGGSNTEAFF
abundance: .; j_gene: TRBJ1-1; d_gene: .; v_gene: TRBV7-2; CDR3nt: TGTGCCAGCAGCTTCGATTGGCCTGAAGCTTTCTTT; CDR3aa: CASSFDWPEAFF
abundance: .; j_gene: TRBJ1-2; d_gene: TRBD1; v_gene: TRBV27; CDR3nt: TGTGCCAGCAGCTTCGCCGGGACAGGGGGTGTCGTTGCCACCTTC; CDR3aa: CASSFAGTGGVVATF
abundance: .; j_gene: TRBJ1-1; d_gene: .; v_gene: TRBV27; CDR3nt: TGTGCCAGCAGGCCCGGCGGGCAAATGAACACTGAAGCTTTCTTT; CDR3aa: CASRPGGQMNTEAFF
abundance: .; j_gene: TRBJ1-2; d_gene: .; v_gene: TRBV19; CDR3nt: TGTGCCAGCAGTCAAATCGGACAGTCTATCGGCTACACCTTC; CDR3aa: CASSQIGQSIGYTF
abundance: .; j_gene: TRBJ2-3; d_gene: .; v_gene: TRBV18; CDR3nt: TGTGCCAGCTCACCAGAAGCTATTAGTACAGATACGCAGTATTTT; CDR3aa: CASSPEAISTDTQYF
abundance: .; j_gene: TRBJ1-5; d_gene: .; v_gene: TRBV2; CDR3nt: TGTGCCAGCTCGGGGGGGCGCAGGAATCAGCCCCAGCATTTT; CDR3aa: CASSGGRRNQPQHF
abundance: once; j_gene: TRBJ1-6; d_gene: .; v_gene: TRBV18; CDR3nt: TGTGCCAGCTCAACGTCCGGTCAATCACCCCTCCACTTT; CDR3aa: CASSTSGQSPLHF
abundance: many; j_gene: TRBJ1-2; d_gene: .; v_gene: TRBV11-1; CDR3nt: TGTGCCAGCAGCCAATCGGCCTATGGCTACACCTTC; CDR3aa: CASSQSAYGYTF
abundance: .; j_gene: TRBJ1-2; d_gene: TRBD1; v_gene: TRBV14; CDR3nt: TGTGCCAGCAGCCAAACCGGGACAGGGGGCGATAGATTTGGCTACACCTTC; CDR3aa: CASSQTGTGGDRFGYTF
abundance: .; j_gene: TRBJ2-6; d_gene: TRBD1; v_gene: TRBV5-6; CDR3nt: TGTGCCAGCAGCCCCCTTGGACAGGGGAGGGCCAACGTCCTGACTTTC; CDR3aa: CASSPLGQGRANVLTF
abundance: .; j_gene: TRBJ2-7; d_gene: .; v_gene: TRBV7-7; CDR3nt: TGTGCCAGCAGCCCTACAGGTGGAAGCTTCGACGAGCAGTACTTC; CDR3aa: CASSPTGGSFDEQYF
abundance: .; j_gene: TRBJ1-1; d_gene: .; v_gene: TRBV30; CDR3nt: TGTGCCTGGTTACAGAACACTGAAGCTTTCTTT; CDR3aa: CAWLQNTEAFF
abundance: .; j_gene: TRBJ1-1; d_gene: .; v_gene: TRBV27; CDR3nt: TGTGCCAGCAGTTTAGTCCGGACAATTGGGAACACTGAAGCTTTCTTT; CDR3aa: CASSLVRTIGNTEAFF
abundance: .; j_gene: TRBJ2-7; d_gene: TRBD1; v_gene: TRBV15; CDR3nt: TGTGCCACCAGCAGCCGGGACAGGGGCCATTACGAGCAGTACTTC; CDR3aa: CATSSRDRGHYEQYF
abundance: .; j_gene: TRBJ2-7; d_gene: TRBD2; v_gene: TRBV15; CDR3nt: TGTGCCACCAGCAGAGATCGCCTAGCGGGGAGCTCCTACGAGCAGTACTTC; CDR3aa: CATSRDRLAGSSYEQYF
abundance: once; j_gene: TRBJ2-7; d_gene: TRBD1; v_gene: TRBV5-1; CDR3nt: TGCGCCAGCAGCTTGGACGATTCCGGGACAGGGAGGTACGAGCAGTACTTC; CDR3aa: CASSLDDSGTGRYEQYF
abundance: .; j_gene: TRBJ2-7; d_gene: TRBD1; v_gene: TRBV5-1; CDR3nt: TGCGCCAGCAGTTCTCCCGGGACAGCCTACGAGCAGTACTTC; CDR3aa: CASSSPGTAYEQYF
abundance: .; j_gene: TRBJ1-1; d_gene: .; v_gene: TRBV13; CDR3nt: TGTGCCAGCAGCTTCAGACTGAACACTGAAGCTTTCTTT; CDR3aa: CASSFRLNTEAFF
abundance: .; j_gene: TRBJ2-5; d_gene: .; v_gene: TRBV5-1; CDR3nt: TGCGCCAGCAACGGCGGAGCTCAAGAGACCCAGTACTTC; CDR3aa: CASNGGAQETQYF
abundance: .; j_gene: TRBJ2-7; d_gene: .; v_gene: TRBV5-4; CDR3nt: TGTGCCAGCAGCACCCGACAATCCGCGACCTACGAGCAGTACTTC; CDR3aa: CASSTRQSATYEQYF
abundance: once; j_gene: TRBJ1-5; d_gene: .; v_gene: TRBV20-1; CDR3nt: TGCAGTGCTTCGCAGAATCAGCCCCAGCATTTT; CDR3aa: CSASQNQPQHF
abundance: .; j_gene: TRBJ2-1; d_gene: .; v_gene: TRBV7-3; CDR3nt: TGTGCCAGCAGCCTCTCCGCAAGAAACAATGAGCAGTTCTTC; CDR3aa: CASSLSARNNEQFF
abundance: .; j_gene: TRBJ1-2; d_gene: .; v_gene: TRBV5-1; CDR3nt: TGCGCCAGCAGCCCCAGTTCAGGGACCTATGGCTACACCTTC; CDR3aa: CASSPSSGTYGYTF
abundance: .; j_gene: TRBJ1-1; d_gene: TRBD1; v_gene: TRBV10-1; CDR3nt: TGCGCCAGCAGCAAAACGGGACAGGGGGTAACTGAAGCTTTCTTT; CDR3aa: CASSKTGQGVTEAFF
abundance: .; j_gene: TRBJ1-2; d_gene: .; v_gene: TRBV4-1; CDR3nt: TGCGCCAGCAGCCAAGCGGCAGGGGTGGGGTATGGCTACACCTTC; CDR3aa: CASSQAAGVGYGYTF
abundance: .; j_gene: TRBJ1-1; d_gene: .; v_gene: TRBV5-1; CDR3nt: TGCGCCAGCAGCTCTATTACAGGGTGGGACACTGAAGCTTTCTTT; CDR3aa: CASSSITGWDTEAFF
abundance: .; j_gene: TRBJ1-2; d_gene: TRBD1; v_gene: TRBV6-1; CDR3nt: TGTGCCAGCAGGGGGACAGGGGGTGGTAACTATGGCTACACCTTC; CDR3aa: CASRGTGGGNYGYTF
abundance: .; j_gene: TRBJ1-5; d_gene: .; v_gene: TRBV7-8; CDR3nt: TGTGCCAGCAGCTTAGCGGGTTCCGGGGGACTGTACAATCAGCCCCAGCATTTT; CDR3aa: CASSLAGSGGLYNQPQHF
abundance: .; j_gene: TRBJ2-3; d_gene: .; v_gene: TRBV10-3; CDR3nt: TGTGCCATCAGTGATGACCGGGGGCGGATAGATACGCAGTATTTT; CDR3aa: CAISDDRGRIDTQYF
abundance: .; j_gene: TRBJ1-3; d_gene: TRBD1; v_gene: TRBV4-1; CDR3nt: TGCGCCAGCAGCCATCCTATGACAGGGATAAACACCATATATTTT; CDR3aa: CASSHPMTGINTIYF
abundance: .; j_gene: TRBJ2-7; d_gene: TRBD2; v_gene: TRBV2; CDR3nt: TGTGCCAGCCGAGCGGGGCTCTCCTACGAGCAGTACTTC; CDR3aa: CASRAGLSYEQYF
abundance: few; j_gene: TRBJ2-1; d_gene: .; v_gene: TRBV6-5; CDR3nt: TGTGCCAGCCGAACTAGTTACGAGCAGTTCTTC; CDR3aa: CASRTSYEQFF
abundance: .; j_gene: TRBJ2-7; d_gene: .; v_gene: TRBV6-1; CDR3nt: TGTGCCAGCAGTGTGGGCAGAACCTACGAGCAGTACTTC; CDR3aa: CASSVGRTYEQYF
abundance: .; j_gene: TRBJ2-2; d_gene: .; v_gene: TRBV2; CDR3nt: TGTGCCAGCGCCTATACAACGGCACTTTTGTCCGGGGAGCTGTTTTTT; CDR3aa: CASAYTTALLSGELFF
abundance: .; j_gene: TRBJ1-1; d_gene: .; v_gene: TRBV6-5; CDR3nt: TGTGCCAGCAGCCATACAGGGTCCACTGAAGCTTTCTTT; CDR3aa: CASSHTGSTEAFF
abundance: .; j_gene: TRBJ2-7; d_gene: .; v_gene: TRBV2; CDR3nt: TGTGCCAGCAGGGGGGGGACACTACTATCCTACGAGCAGTACTTC; CDR3aa: CASRGGTLLSYEQYF
abundance: .; j_gene: TRBJ2-7; d_gene: TRBD2; v_gene: TRBV9; CDR3nt: TGTGCCAGCAGCGTAGCGGCTAGCGGAAACTACGAGCAGTACTTC; CDR3aa: CASSVAASGNYEQYF
abundance: .; j_gene: TRBJ2-1; d_gene: .; v_gene: TRBV27; CDR3nt: TGTGCCAGCAGTTTAGTCCCCACGGGCAATGAGCAGTTCTTC; CDR3aa: CASSLVPTGNEQFF
abundance: few; j_gene: TRBJ1-5; d_gene: .; v_gene: TRBV21-1; CDR3nt: TGTGCCAGCAGCAAAGTGGGACAGGGGGGTGGCAATCAGCCCCAGCATTTT; CDR3aa: CASSKVGQGGGNQPQHF
abundance: .; j_gene: TRBJ2-7; d_gene: .; v_gene: TRBV5-1; CDR3nt: TGCGCCAGCAGCTCGGGGGACAGCACCTACGAGCAGTACTTC; CDR3aa: CASSSGDSTYEQYF
abundance: .; j_gene: TRBJ2-2; d_gene: .; v_gene: TRBV4-1; CDR3nt: TGCGCCAGCAGCCAAGAGGGACTTCCAACGGGGGAGCTGTTTTTT; CDR3aa: CASSQEGLPTGELFF